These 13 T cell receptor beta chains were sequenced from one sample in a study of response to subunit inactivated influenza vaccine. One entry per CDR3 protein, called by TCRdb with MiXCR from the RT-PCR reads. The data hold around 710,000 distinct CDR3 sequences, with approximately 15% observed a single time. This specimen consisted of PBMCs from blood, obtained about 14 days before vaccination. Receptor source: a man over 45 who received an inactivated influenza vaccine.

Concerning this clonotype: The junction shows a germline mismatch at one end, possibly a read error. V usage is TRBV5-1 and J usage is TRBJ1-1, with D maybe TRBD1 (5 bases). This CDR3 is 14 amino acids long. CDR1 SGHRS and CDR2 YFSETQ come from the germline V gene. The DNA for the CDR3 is TGCGCCAGCAGCTTGGGAGGGATGGACACTGAAGCGTTCTTT. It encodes CASSLGGMDTEAFF.

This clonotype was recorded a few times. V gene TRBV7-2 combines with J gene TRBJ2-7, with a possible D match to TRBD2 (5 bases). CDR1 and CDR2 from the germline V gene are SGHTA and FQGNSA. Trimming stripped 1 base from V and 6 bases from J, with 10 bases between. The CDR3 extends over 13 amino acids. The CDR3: CASSLGGFGEQYF. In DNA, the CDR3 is TGTGCCAGCAGCTTAGGAGGGTTCGGCGAGCAGTACTTC. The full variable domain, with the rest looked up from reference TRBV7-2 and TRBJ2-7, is GAGVSQSPSNKVTEKGKDVELRCDPISGHTALYWYRQSLGQGLEFLIYFQGNSAPDKSGLPSDRFSAERTGGSVSTLTIQRTQQEDSAVYLCASSLGGFGEQYFGPGTRLTVT.

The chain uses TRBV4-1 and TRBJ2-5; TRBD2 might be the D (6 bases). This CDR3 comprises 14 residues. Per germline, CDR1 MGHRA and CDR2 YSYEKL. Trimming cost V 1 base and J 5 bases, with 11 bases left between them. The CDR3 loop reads CASSQVRGTETQYF. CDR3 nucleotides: TGCGCCAGCAGCCAAGTTCGGGGGACCGAGACCCAGTACTTC.

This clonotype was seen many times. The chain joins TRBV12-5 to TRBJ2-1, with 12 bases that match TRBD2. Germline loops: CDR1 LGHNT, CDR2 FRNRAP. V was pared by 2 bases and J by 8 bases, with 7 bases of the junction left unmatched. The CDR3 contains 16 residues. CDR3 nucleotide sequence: TGTGCTAGTGGTTTGAAGACTAGCGGGAGAAGACATGAGCAGTTCTTC. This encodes CASGLKTSGRRHEQFF.

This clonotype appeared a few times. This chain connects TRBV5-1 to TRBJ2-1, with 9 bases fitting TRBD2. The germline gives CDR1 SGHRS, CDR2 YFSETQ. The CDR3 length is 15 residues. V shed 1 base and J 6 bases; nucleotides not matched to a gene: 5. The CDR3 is CASSLMAGGRNEQFF. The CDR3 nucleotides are TGCGCCAGCAGCTTGATGGCGGGGGGGCGCAATGAGCAGTTCTTC.

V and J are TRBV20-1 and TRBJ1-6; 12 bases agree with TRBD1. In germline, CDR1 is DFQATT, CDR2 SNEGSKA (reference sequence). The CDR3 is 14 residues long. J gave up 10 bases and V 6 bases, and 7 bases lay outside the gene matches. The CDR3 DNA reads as TGCAGTGCCAGGGACAGGGGGCATTCATCACCCCTCCACTTT. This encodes CSARDRGHSSPLHF.

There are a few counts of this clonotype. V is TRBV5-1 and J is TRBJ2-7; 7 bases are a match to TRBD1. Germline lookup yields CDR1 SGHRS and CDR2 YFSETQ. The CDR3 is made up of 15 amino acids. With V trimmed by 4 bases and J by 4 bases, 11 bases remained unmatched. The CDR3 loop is CASSLVETGIYEQYF. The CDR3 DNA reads TGCGCCAGCAGCCTGGTTGAGACAGGGATTTACGAGCAGTACTTC.

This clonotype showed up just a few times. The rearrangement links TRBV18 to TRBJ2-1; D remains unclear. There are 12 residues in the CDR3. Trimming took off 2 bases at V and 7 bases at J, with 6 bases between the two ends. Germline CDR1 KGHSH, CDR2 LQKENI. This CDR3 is CASSPTQNEQFF. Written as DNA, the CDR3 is TGTGCCAGCTCACCAACCCAGAATGAGCAGTTCTTC.

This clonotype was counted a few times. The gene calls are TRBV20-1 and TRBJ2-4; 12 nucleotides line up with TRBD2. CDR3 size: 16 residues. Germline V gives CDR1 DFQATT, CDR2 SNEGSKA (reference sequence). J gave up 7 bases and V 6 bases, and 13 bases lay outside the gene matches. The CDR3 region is CSAQRASGGAGNIQYF. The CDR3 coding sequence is TGCAGTGCCCAGAGGGCTAGCGGGGGGGCCGGTAACATTCAGTACTTC.

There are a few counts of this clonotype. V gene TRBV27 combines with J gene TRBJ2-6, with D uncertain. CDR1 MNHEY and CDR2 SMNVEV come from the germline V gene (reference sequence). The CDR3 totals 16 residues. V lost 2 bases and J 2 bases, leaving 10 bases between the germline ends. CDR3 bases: TGTGCCAGCAGTTTAATATCCTCTACTGGGGCCAACGTCCTGACTTTC. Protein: CASSLISSTGANVLTF.

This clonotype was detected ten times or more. The CDR3 DNA is TGCGCCAGCAGCTTGCAGGACAGGGGGAGGGAGACCCAGTACTTC. Protein product: CASSLQDRGRETQYF. The V gene is TRBV5-1, the J gene TRBJ2-5, with TRBD1 identical over 10 bases. Looked up from germline, CDR1 is SGHRS and CDR2 is YFSETQ. V was pared by 1 base and J by 5 bases, with 5 bases of the junction left unmatched. The CDR3 has 15 amino acids.

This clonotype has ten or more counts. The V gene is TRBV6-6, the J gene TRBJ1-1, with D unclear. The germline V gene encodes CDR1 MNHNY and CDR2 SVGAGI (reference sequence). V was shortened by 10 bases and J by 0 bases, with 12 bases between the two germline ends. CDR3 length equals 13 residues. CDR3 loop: CATNGPLNTEAFF. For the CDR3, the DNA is TGTGCCACCAACGGACCGCTGAACACTGAAGCTTTCTTT.

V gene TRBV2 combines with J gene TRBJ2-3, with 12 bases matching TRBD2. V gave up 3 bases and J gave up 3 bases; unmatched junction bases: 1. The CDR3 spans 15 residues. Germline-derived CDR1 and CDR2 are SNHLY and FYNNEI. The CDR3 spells CASSDGLAGTDTQYF. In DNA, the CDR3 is TGTGCCAGCAGTGATGGACTAGCGGGAACAGATACGCAGTATTTT.